This paragraph reports one TCR beta chain. The source of the sample is a study of T cell responses to AZD1222 COVID-19 vaccine. Method: immunoSEQ multiplex PCR; TCRdb's copy keeps in-frame clones and lacks some. The repertoire holds fewer than 120,000 clones, approximately 85% seen once, with roughly 5% in the top ten. This CDR3 comprises 15 residues. The chain links TRBV21-1 to TRBJ2-1; the table gives TRBD2 as D, unverified against the DNA. TRBV21-1 is noted as a pseudogene. The sequence derives from an adult in good health. This specimen consisted of peripheral blood, obtained on day 0 of AZD1222 vaccination. Here the CDR3 reads CASSKIPGVGNEQFF. CDR3 nucleotides: TGTGCCAGCAGCAAGATCCCGGGAGTGGGGAATGAGCAGTTCTTC.